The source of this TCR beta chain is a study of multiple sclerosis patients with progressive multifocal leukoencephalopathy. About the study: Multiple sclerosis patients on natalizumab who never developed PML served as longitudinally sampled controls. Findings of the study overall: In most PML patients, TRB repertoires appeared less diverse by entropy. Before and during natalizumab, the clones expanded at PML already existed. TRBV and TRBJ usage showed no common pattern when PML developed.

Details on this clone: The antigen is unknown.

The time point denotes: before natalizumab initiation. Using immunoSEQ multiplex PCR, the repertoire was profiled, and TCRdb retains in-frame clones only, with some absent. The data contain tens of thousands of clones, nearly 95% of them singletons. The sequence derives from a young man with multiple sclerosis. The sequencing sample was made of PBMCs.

Here the CDR3 reads CASSSLGEREQYV. The CDR3, as DNA: TGTGCCAGCAGTTCCCTGGGTGAAAGGGAGCAGTACGTC. The chain couples TRBV27 to TRBJ2-7, with unresolved D. The CDR3 has 13 residues. CDR1 is MNHEY and CDR2 is SMNVEV in the germline V gene (reference sequence). V was pared by 4 bases and J by 7 bases, with 14 bases between.